These T cell receptor beta chains were read from a single sample in a study of shared clonotypes between healthy human individuals. The protocol was immunoSEQ multiplex PCR, while the TCRdb copy is restricted to in-frame clones and leaves out a portion. This sample has roughly 300,000 clones, with over 75% found just once. Sequencing was carried out using memory CD8+ T cells sorted from blood. These receptors were collected from a man aged 18 to 29 in good health. Each CDR3 is given with its conserved first and last residue. Each record gives: clone size, D gene, J gene, CDR3 length, V gene, CDR3 DNA, CDR3 protein. The D gene is left open where the match is weak. Size is omitted from some rows. Given values are once, few, many or a class for expanded clones.

- - TRBJ2-3 15 TRBV5-6 TGTGCCAGCAGCTTGACAGGGGAGGGCACAGATACGCAGTATTTT CASSLTGEGTDTQYF
once - TRBJ1-2 15 TRBV4-3 TGCGCCAGCAGCCAAGGGCAGATTTCTAACTATGGCTACACCTTC CASSQGQISNYGYTF
- TRBD1 TRBJ1-6 17 TRBV27 TGTGCCAGCAGCATGGGACAGGGGAGTATCAATAATTCACCCCTCCACTTT CASSMGQGSINNSPLHF
- TRBD1 TRBJ2-7 14 TRBV15 TGTGCCACCAGCACAGTAGGACAGGGATACGAGCAGTACTTC CATSTVGQGYEQYF
- TRBD2 TRBJ2-7 16 TRBV11-2 TGTGCCAGCAGCTGGTCCGGGACTAGCGACGGCTACGAGCAGTACTTC CASSWSGTSDGYEQYF
- - TRBJ1-1 14 TRBV4-1 TGCGCCAGCAGCCAGTCCGATATGAACACTGAAGCTTTCTTT CASSQSDMNTEAFF
- - TRBJ1-1 13 TRBV4-3 TGCGCCAGCAGCCACTTAGAGAACACTGAAGCTTTCTTT CASSHLENTEAFF
- TRBD1 TRBJ2-7 13 TRBV7-3 TGTGCCAGCAGCTTAGCACAGGGGAACGAGCAGTACTTC CASSLAQGNEQYF
- TRBD1 TRBJ1-1 14 TRBV7-9 TGTGCCAGCAGCTCGGGGACAGGGGGCACGGAAGCTTTCTTT CASSSGTGGTEAFF
- - TRBJ2-7 13 TRBV4-3 TGCGCCAGCAGCCAAGCACAGGGATACGAGCAGTACTTC CASSQAQGYEQYF
- TRBD2 TRBJ2-3 17 TRBV4-2 TGTGCCAGCAGCCAACCCCCCGGGACTACTCTCCACTATACGCAGTATTTT CASSQPPGTTLHYTQYF
- - TRBJ1-2 15 TRBV6-5 TGTGCCGGCAGTTACTCAGACAACGGGGTGGAGGGCTACACCTTC CAGSYSDNGVEGYTF
- TRBD1 TRBJ1-2 14 TRBV7-8 TGTGCCAGCAGTTCACCGGGACAGGGACGCGGCTACACCTTC CASSSPGQGRGYTF
- TRBD1 TRBJ1-1 13 TRBV10-3 TGTGCCATCAGCTCCGGGACAGCGACTGAAGCTTTCTTT CAISSGTATEAFF
- TRBD1 TRBJ2-1 12 TRBV25-1 TGTGCCAGCAGTGGGACAGGGGGGAAGCAGTTCTTC CASSGTGGKQFF
once - TRBJ1-1 13 TRBV6-5 TGTGCCAGCAGTTACTCGAGTAACACTGAAGCTTTCTTT CASSYSSNTEAFF
- - TRBJ2-7 15 TRBV6-4 TGTGCCTCTGATTGGGGGGTGTTTAACCTTCACGAGCAGTACTTC CASDWGVFNLHEQYF
- - TRBJ1-6 21 TRBV7-8 TGTGCCAGCAGCTTAGTACCCGGGACTTTATTCCCCGCGGTTGTTTATTCACCCCTCCACTTT CASSLVPGTLFPAVVYSPLHF
- - TRBJ2-7 14 TRBV19 TGTGCCAGTAGTACTCTGACTGGAGCCTACGAGCAGTACTTC CASSTLTGAYEQYF
- TRBD2 TRBJ2-7 15 TRBV30 TGTGCCTGGAGCGGGATTAGCGGGATGCCCTACGAGCAGTACTTC CAWSGISGMPYEQYF
- - TRBJ2-5 15 TRBV4-1 TGCGCCAGCAGCCAAGGACTAGGCCCAGGAGAGACCCAGTACTTC CASSQGLGPGETQYF
once TRBD1 TRBJ2-7 12 TRBV6-6 TGTGCCAGCAGTTACCTGACAGGGCAGCAGTACTTC CASSYLTGQQYF
- TRBD2 TRBJ2-3 18 TRBV28 TGTGCCAGCAGTTTATTTCCTGAGTTAGCGGGGGGGCAGGATACGCAGTATTTT CASSLFPELAGGQDTQYF
once - TRBJ2-3 14 TRBV4-1 TGCGCCAGCCTTGACTCTTTTAGCACAGATACGCAGTATTTT CASLDSFSTDTQYF
- - TRBJ2-2 15 TRBV7-7 TGTGCTAGCAGCTTGAGGTCAGGGAGTGCCGGGGAGCTGTTTTTT CASSLRSGSAGELFF
- - TRBJ1-2 13 TRBV15 TGTGCCACCAGCAGAGTCAGGGGTGGTGGCTACACCTTC CATSRVRGGGYTF
- TRBD2 TRBJ2-7 15 TRBV7-8 TGTGCCAGCAGCCGTCCAACTAGCGGGGGAAACGAGCAGTACTTC CASSRPTSGGNEQYF
- - TRBJ1-3 17 TRBV7-9 TGTGCCAGCAGCCCGCCCGGCGACAGAGACTCTGGAAACACCATATATTTT CASSPPGDRDSGNTIYF
- - TRBJ1-2 14 TRBV29-1 TGCAGCGTGGAGACCCCGACAGACTACTATGGCTACACCTTC CSVETPTDYYGYTF
- - TRBJ2-7 14 TRBV27 TGTGCCAGCAGTTTATTGGGACGAACCTACGAGCAGTACTTC CASSLLGRTYEQYF
- - TRBJ2-7 11 TRBV7-9 TGTGCCAGCGGCCAAATCTACGAGCAGTACTTC CASGQIYEQYF
- - TRBJ2-3 14 TRBV7-2 TGTGCCAGCAGCTTCTACCACCTCACAGATACGCAGTATTTT CASSFYHLTDTQYF
- - TRBJ2-5 14 TRBV9 TGTGCCAGCAGCGTAGTAGAAAACTTGGTCCCCCAGTACTTC CASSVVENLVPQYF
- - TRBJ2-5 14 TRBV9 TGTGCCAGCAGCGTCATCGGGGGGCCAGAGACCCAGTACTTC CASSVIGGPETQYF
- TRBD1 TRBJ1-2 14 TRBV7-9 TGTGCCAGCACCCTCGGGACAGGGATTTCTGGCTACACCTTC CASTLGTGISGYTF